Listed below are T cell receptor beta chains from one sample, sequenced in a study of blood T cell repertoires in COVID-19. Sequencing used immunoSEQ multiplex PCR; TCRdb keeps in-frame clones, though not all of them. Of hundreds of thousands of clones in the sample, approximately 90% were seen once. Sequences were obtained from PBMCs or T cells enriched from blood (not recorded which). All receptors come from a woman in her 40s who had recovered from COVID-19. Both conserved end residues are part of each CDR3. Fields, in order: D gene, J gene, V gene, clone size, CDR3 DNA, CDR3 protein. The D gene is left open where the match is weak. Size values are once, few and many counts, or a class for expanded clones, and some rows have none.

.,TRBJ1-4,TRBV12-3/TRBV12-4,.,TGTGCCAGCAGCCCGACCGACAGCGAAAAACTGTTTTTT,CASSPTDSEKLFF
TRBD1,TRBJ2-5,TRBV7-2,.,TGTGCCAGCAGCCCTGGACAGGGAGAGGAGACCCAGTACTTC,CASSPGQGEETQYF
TRBD2,TRBJ2-5,TRBV3-1/TRBV3-2,.,TGTGCCAGCAGCCAGGATGGGACTAGCGGGGCTAGAGGGACCCAGTACTTC,CASSQDGTSGARGTQYF
TRBD1,TRBJ1-1,TRBV10-1,.,TGCGCCAGCAGTGCAGGGGACAGTCACACTGAAGCTTTCTTT,CASSAGDSHTEAFF
.,TRBJ2-4,TRBV5-1,medium-sized,TGCGCCAGCAGCTTGGAACTAGCCAAAAACATTCAGTACTTC,CASSLELAKNIQYF
TRBD2,TRBJ2-1,TRBV4-3,.,TGCGCCAGCAGCCAAGACTCTGAAAGGACTAGCGGGAGAGAACGTGAGCAGTTCTTC,CASSQDSERTSGREREQFF
.,TRBJ2-2,TRBV27,.,TGTGCCAGCAAAACCAGGGAAGGGGACACCGGGGAGCTGTTTTTT,CASKTREGDTGELFF
TRBD1,TRBJ2-2,TRBV5-4,.,TGTGCCAGCAGCCCCGGACAGGTCGGGGCCGGGGAGCTGTTTTTT,CASSPGQVGAGELFF
.,TRBJ1-2,TRBV5-1,.,TGCGCCAGCAGCCGCAAACCGGGGGAGGACTATGGCTACACCTTC,CASSRKPGEDYGYTF
TRBD1,TRBJ1-3,TRBV19,.,TGTGCCAGTAGCGGGGACAGAACCTCTGGAAACACCATATATTTT,CASSGDRTSGNTIYF
.,TRBJ2-7,TRBV27,.,TGTGCCAGCGGGCGGACTGGGGCCTACGAGCAGTACTTC,CASGRTGAYEQYF
.,TRBJ1-1,TRBV2,.,TGTGCCAGCTCCTGGACAGCGAACACTGAAGCTTTCTTT,CASSWTANTEAFF
TRBD2,TRBJ2-1,TRBV7-6,.,TGTGCCAGCAGACCACGGGCTAGCGGGGACCGAGTTAATGAGCAGTTCTTC,CASRPRASGDRVNEQFF
TRBD1,TRBJ1-1,TRBV19,.,TGTGCCAGTAGTTTGTGGACAGGGAACACTGAAGCTTTCTTT,CASSLWTGNTEAFF
TRBD2,TRBJ2-3,TRBV5-1,.,TGCGCCAGCAGCTTGGCTAGCGGGGGGTCGCCAGATACGCAGTATTTT,CASSLASGGSPDTQYF
.,TRBJ1-2,TRBV27,.,TGTGCCAGCAGTTTATCGGGCAGCAACTATGGCTACACCTTC,CASSLSGSNYGYTF
.,TRBJ1-1,TRBV4-1,.,TGCGCCAGCAGCCTAGGGGGTGGCACTGAAGCTTTCTTT,CASSLGGGTEAFF
TRBD2,TRBJ2-3,TRBV11-3,.,TGTGCCAGCAGCACCGGACTAGCGGGAGGAGATACGCAGTATTTT,CASSTGLAGGDTQYF
TRBD2,TRBJ2-7,TRBV5-4,.,TGTGCCAGCAGCTTGGGACTAGCACCCGAGCAGTACTTC,CASSLGLAPEQYF
.,TRBJ2-7,TRBV6-2/TRBV6-3,.,TGTGCCAGCAGTTACCCCGGGAACTCCTACGAGCAGTACTTC,CASSYPGNSYEQYF
TRBD1,TRBJ1-4,TRBV27,.,TGTGCCAGCAGTGCACGACAGGGAATAGGTGAAAAACTGTTTTTT,CASSARQGIGEKLFF
.,TRBJ1-4,TRBV9,.,TGTGCCAGCAGCGTAGGGAGTCACGCTAATGAAAAACTGTTTTTT,CASSVGSHANEKLFF
.,TRBJ2-7,TRBV7-2,.,TGTGCCAGCAGCCCTAAAAGAACCTACGAGCAGTACTTC,CASSPKRTYEQYF
.,TRBJ1-1,TRBV19,.,TGTGCCAGTAGTACAGGATCGGGGACTGAAGCTTTCTTT,CASSTGSGTEAFF